This passage covers 16 T cell receptor beta chains from one sample sequenced in a study of T cell clonality in common variable immunodeficiency (dated by TCRdb to between 2014 and 2016). Beyond this particular receptor, the publication reports: Reportedly, TCRbeta sequences from CVID had fewer deletions and N-nucleotide insertions, and highly modified clones with 13 or more V deletions were absent from CVID.

Library method: the immunoSEQ multiplex PCR assay. The table comes from immuneACCESS by way of TCRdb, which keeps in-frame sequences with V and J called. Part of the clones is missing from these tables; in studies checked, under half for an unresolved V gene and the rest for unknown reasons. The sample records over 15,000 clones, none occurring a single time. Roughly 14% of the sample rests with the top ten. The antigens for these receptors are not known. The sequencing sample was made of peripheral blood mononuclear cells. These receptors were collected from a human donor with common variable immunodeficiency.

There are a few counts of this clone. Read coverage stops 3 residues before the CDR3 terminus; the germline J gene supplies the remainder. This sequence joins TRBV18 and TRBJ1-5, with D possibly matching TRBD1 (5 bases). This CDR3 contains 13 residues. Germline CDR1 and CDR2: KGHSH and LQKENI. Trimming left V 2 bases short and J 7 bases short, with 9 bases between. CDR3 bases read: TGTGCCAGCTCACCAACGGGGGTCCAGCCC. It is translated as CASSPTGVQP. The CDR3 in full is CASSPTGVQPQHF. The full variable domain, in which reference TRBV18 and TRBJ1-5 provide the parts outside the CDR3, is NAGVMQNPRHLVRRRGQEARLRCSPMKGHSHVYWYRQLPEEGLKFMVYLQKENIIDESGMPKERFSAEFPKEGPSILRIQQVVRGDSAAYFCASSPTGVQPQHFGDGTRLSIL.

This clone turned up a few times. The junction does not match germline at one end; this may be a read error. The CDR3 end falls 3 residues outside the read, so it is completed with the germline J gene. This chain links TRBV20-1 with TRBJ2-1; 9 bases are shared with TRBD2. The V gene's germline CDR1 is DFQATT and CDR2 SNEGSKA (reference sequence). The CDR3 extends over 14 amino acids. CDR3 region: CSANPSGVYDEQFF. The CDR3 bases that were read are TGCAGTGCCAATCCTAGCGGGGTCTACGATGAG.

In this sample, this clone turned up a few times. The read ends 3 residues before the CDR3 terminus; that terminus is restored from the germline J gene. J is TRBJ1-4 and V is TRBV30; TRBD1 matches 7 bases. CDR3 length: 16 amino acids. The germline V gene encodes CDR1 GTSNPN and CDR2 SVGIG (reference sequence). V shed 0 bases and J 7 bases; nucleotides not matched to a gene: 11. The CDR3: CAWSVPGPQGGEKLFF. The part of the CDR3 DNA that was read is TGTGCCTGGAGTGTCCCCGGACCCCAGGGGGGTGAAAAA. Together with reference TRBV30 and TRBJ1-4, the CDR3 gives the full variable domain: SQTIHQWPATLVQPVGSPLSLECTVEGTSNPNLYWYRQAAGRGLQLLFYSVGIGQISSEVPQNLSASRPQDRQFILSSKKLLLSDSGFYLCAWSVPGPQGGEKLFFGSGTQLSVL.

On this clone itself: The read stops 3 residues short of the end of the CDR3; the missing end is completed from the germline J gene. The genes are TRBV7-2 and TRBJ2-3; 9 nucleotides align to TRBD2. V was pared by 1 base and J by 5 bases, with 4 bases of the junction left unmatched. This CDR3 is built from 15 residues. Germline CDR1 is SGHTA and CDR2 is FQGNSA. The CDR3 is CASSLGRGGRDTQYF. The covered CDR3 bases are TGTGCCAGCAGCTTAGGGCGGGGGGGCCGAGATACG.

This clone showed up many times. The sequenced fragment ends 3 residues before the CDR3 boundary, so the rest is inferred from the germline J gene. This chain uses TRBV10-3 with TRBJ1-1; a weak D match, TRBD1 (6 bases). Germline CDR1 reads ENHRY; CDR2 reads SYGVKD. This CDR3 has 14 residues. Trimming took 7 bases from V and 1 from J, leaving 13 bases between them. The CDR3 spells CAIKSGQTNTEAFF. The DNA read from the CDR3 is TGTGCCATCAAGTCGGGACAAACGAACACTGAA.

In this sample, this clone turned up a few times. The CDR3 extends 3 residues past the end of the read, so its final part is completed from the germline J gene. This sequence joins TRBV6-2 or TRBV6-3 and TRBJ1-5; D perhaps matches TRBD1 (6 bases). V was pared by 6 bases and J by 3 bases, with 12 bases between. The CDR3 length is 14 residues. Germline CDR1 is MNHEY and CDR2 is SVGEGT. The CDR3 loop is CASRPDRINQPQHF. The sequenced part of the CDR3 DNA is TGTGCCAGCAGACCCGACAGGATCAATCAGCCC.

As to this clone: The CDR3 goes on 3 residues after the read ends, and that part is filled in from the germline J gene. This sequence joins TRBV18 and TRBJ2-5; a possible D gene is TRBD2 (6 bases). Germline lookup yields CDR1 KGHSH and CDR2 LQKENI. This CDR3 region has 13 residues. Between the trimmed V and J ends, which lost 6 bases and 5 bases, there was a span of 13 bases. This CDR3 reads CASSLGGGETQYF. The sequenced part of the CDR3 DNA is TGTGCCAGCTCCCTCGGAGGAGGGGAGACC.

This clone was observed a few times. The observed sequence ends 3 residues before the CDR3 terminus, with the missing tail filled in from the germline J gene. The genes are TRBV7-2 and TRBJ1-1; D gene unclear. The CDR3 runs 15 residues. V was trimmed by 1 base and J by 1 base, leaving 10 bases between them. Germline loops: CDR1 SGHTA, CDR2 FQGNSA. The CDR3 protein is CASSLVRVSNTEAFF. CDR3 DNA (partial): TGTGCCAGCAGCTTAGTCCGGGTTTCGAACACTGAA. Full variable domain (rest looked up from reference TRBV7-2 and TRBJ1-1): GAGVSQSPSNKVTEKGKDVELRCDPISGHTALYWYRQSLGQGLEFLIYFQGNSAPDKSGLPSDRFSAERTGGSVSTLTIQRTQQEDSAVYLCASSLVRVSNTEAFFGQGTRLTVV.

A word on this clone: Read data end 3 residues before the CDR3 end; the end is taken from the germline J gene. The chain couples TRBV20-1 to TRBJ1-2; tentative D call: TRBD1 (6 bases). Germline assignment: CDR1 DFQATT and CDR2 SNEGSKA (reference sequence). V lost 3 bases to trimming and J lost 4 bases, with 12 bases between them. CDR3 length: 13 amino acids. CDR3 bases read: TGCAGTGCTAGGCTCCAGGACAGCTATGGC. Protein: CSARLQDSYG. The complete CDR3 reads CSARLQDSYGYTF.

For this clone: The read finishes 3 residues shy of the CDR3 end, and the germline J gene is used to complete it. V usage is TRBV7-9 and J usage is TRBJ2-5; 9 bases line up with TRBD2. The V and J ends lost 5 bases and 1 base, in that order; junction bases with no gene match: 5. Germline V gene sequence: CDR1 SEHNR, CDR2 FQNEAQ (reference sequence). The CDR3 covers 15 residues. The chain's CDR3 is CASSILAGAQETQYF. Incomplete CDR3 DNA: TGTGCCAGCAGCATATTAGCGGGGGCCCAAGAGACC.

Remarks on this clone: Sequencing ends 3 residues short of the CDR3 end; the germline J gene provides the rest. The chain carries TRBV19 and TRBJ1-6; TRBD1 is a possible D gene (6 bases). CDR1 is LNHDA, CDR2 SQIVND, per germline (reference sequence). Trimming removed 4 bases at V and 7 bases at J, with 14 bases between. The CDR3 contains 15 residues. The CDR3 here is CASSTQRTENSPLHF. The sequenced part of the CDR3 DNA is TGTGCCAGTAGTACCCAGCGGACAGAGAATTCACCC.

In its sample, this clone was seen a few times. The read gets to within 3 residues of the CDR3 end, and the germline J gene fills in the rest. The chain is built from TRBV7-9 and TRBJ1-1, with D perhaps TRBD1 (5 bases). V lost 6 bases, J lost 0 bases, and 11 bases lay in between. Germline V CDR1 and CDR2: SEHNR, FQNEAQ (reference sequence). There are 14 residues in the CDR3. Partial CDR3 DNA: TGTGCCAGCAGTTACGACAGTATGAACACTGAA. Translating gives CASSYDSMNTE. The whole CDR3 protein is CASSYDSMNTEAFF.

Concerning this clone: The CDR3 goes on 3 residues after the read ends, and that part is filled in from the germline J gene. The V and J genes are TRBV30 and TRBJ1-2; D is perhaps TRBD1 (6 bases). The V end lost 3 bases, the J end lost 4 bases, and 15 bases lay between the germline ends. The CDR3 contains 14 residues. CDR1 and CDR2 (germline): GTSNPN, SVGIG (reference sequence). CDR3 region: CAWRPGHLLYGYTF. The DNA read from the CDR3 is TGTGCCTGGAGGCCGGGACACCTTCTCTATGGC.

This clone was seen a few times. The junction departs from germline at one end; a sequencing error may be responsible. The CDR3 extends 3 residues past the end of the read, so its final part is completed from the germline J gene. This rearrangement joins TRBV7-8 to TRBJ2-5; D call uncertain. Germline loops: CDR1 SGHVS, CDR2 FQNEAQ. The CDR3 is made up of 12 amino acids. Partial CDR3 DNA: TGTGCCAGCAGCCATCCACAAGGGACC. This gives the protein CASSHPQGT. The CDR3, in full, reads CASSHPQGTQYF.

As for this clone: The CDR3 end is not reached by the read, which stops 3 residues before it; the germline J gene fills it in. The chain has TRBV7-2 and TRBJ2-3; D unclear. The germline CDR1 and CDR2 sequences are SGHTA and FQGNSA. The CDR3 spans 12 residues. With 5 bases removed from V and 4 bases from J, the gap between germline ends came to 7 bases. The CDR3 bases that were read are TGTGCCAGCAGCAACTATGCAGATACG. This translates into CASSNYADT. The CDR3 as a whole reads CASSNYADTQYF.

CDR3 bases read: TGTGCCAGCAGCTCGGGACTAGGGATTTGGGAGACC. It codes for CASSSGLGIWET. The whole CDR3 protein is CASSSGLGIWETQYF. This sequence joins TRBV7-6 and TRBJ2-5, with 8 bases aligning to TRBD2. The sequenced fragment ends 3 residues before the CDR3 boundary, so the rest is inferred from the germline J gene. The CDR3 length is 15 residues. The V gene's germline CDR1 is SGHVS and CDR2 FNYEAQ. The V segment lost 4 bases and the J segment 5 bases; nucleotides outside the gene matches: 9.